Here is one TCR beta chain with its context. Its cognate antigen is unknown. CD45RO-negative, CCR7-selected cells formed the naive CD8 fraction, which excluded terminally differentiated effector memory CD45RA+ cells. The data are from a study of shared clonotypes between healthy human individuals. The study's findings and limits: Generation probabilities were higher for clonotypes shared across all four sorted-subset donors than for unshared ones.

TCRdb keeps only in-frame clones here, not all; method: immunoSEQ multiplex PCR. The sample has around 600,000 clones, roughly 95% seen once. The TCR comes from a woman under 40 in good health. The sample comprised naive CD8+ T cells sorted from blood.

The CDR3 DNA follows: TGTGCCAGCAGTGAATGGGGCTTCAATCAGCCCCAGCATTTT. It specifies CASSEWGFNQPQHF. J is TRBJ1-5 and V is TRBV6-1; tentative D call: TRBD1 (5 bases). Trimming took 2 bases from V and 3 from J, leaving 8 bases between them. This CDR3 comprises 14 residues. From germline, CDR1 is MNHNS and CDR2 SASEGT.